This T cell receptor (beta chain) was retrieved from a study of cytotoxic CD8 clonotypes in ibrutinib-treated CLL. Findings and limits, study-wide: Baseline-level clonality went beyond age-matched healthy donors and moved in step with circulating CD8+ T-cell counts.

The germline V gene has CDR1 SGDLS and CDR2 YYNGEE. The CDR3 runs to 12 residues. V shed 0 bases and J shed 5 bases, with 6 bases lying between them. The sample holds a few counts of this clone. As yet, its antigen is unknown. Clones were read by immunoSEQ multiplex PCR, and TCRdb kept only the in-frame ones, dropping some. The repertoire includes about 120,000 clones, 50% to 65% of them detected once, and roughly 35% sits in the top ten. This TCR derives from a human donor with chronic lymphocytic leukemia. The material sequenced was PBMCs, taken after 24 months of ibrutinib treatment. V is TRBV9 and J is TRBJ2-7; no clear D. As DNA, the CDR3 is TGTGCCAGCAGCGTAGGCGGAAACGAGCAGTACTTC. It specifies CASSVGGNEQYF.